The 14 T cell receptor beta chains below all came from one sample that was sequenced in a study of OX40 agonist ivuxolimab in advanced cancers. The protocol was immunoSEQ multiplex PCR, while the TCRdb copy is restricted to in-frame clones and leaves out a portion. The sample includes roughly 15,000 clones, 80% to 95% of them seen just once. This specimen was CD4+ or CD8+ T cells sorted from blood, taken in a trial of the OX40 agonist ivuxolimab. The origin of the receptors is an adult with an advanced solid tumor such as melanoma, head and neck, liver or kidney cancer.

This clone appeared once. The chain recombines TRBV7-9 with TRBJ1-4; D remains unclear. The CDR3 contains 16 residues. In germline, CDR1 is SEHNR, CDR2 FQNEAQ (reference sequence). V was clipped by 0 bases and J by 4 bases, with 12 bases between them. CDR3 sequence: CASSLASPALNEKLFF. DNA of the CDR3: TGTGCCAGCAGCTTAGCCAGTCCCGCCCTTAATGAAAAACTGTTTTTT.

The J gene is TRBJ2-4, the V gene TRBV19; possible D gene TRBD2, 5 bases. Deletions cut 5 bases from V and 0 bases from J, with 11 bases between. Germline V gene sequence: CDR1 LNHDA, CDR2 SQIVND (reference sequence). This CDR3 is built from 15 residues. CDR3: CASSRAEIAKNIQYF. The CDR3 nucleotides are TGTGCCAGTAGTCGAGCGGAAATAGCCAAAAACATTCAGTACTTC.

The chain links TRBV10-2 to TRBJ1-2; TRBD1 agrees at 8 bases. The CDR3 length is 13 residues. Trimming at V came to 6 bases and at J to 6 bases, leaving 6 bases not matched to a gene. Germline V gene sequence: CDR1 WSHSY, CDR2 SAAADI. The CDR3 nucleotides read TGCGCCAGCAGGGACAGGGAAGAGGATGGCTACACCTTC. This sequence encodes CASRDREEDGYTF.

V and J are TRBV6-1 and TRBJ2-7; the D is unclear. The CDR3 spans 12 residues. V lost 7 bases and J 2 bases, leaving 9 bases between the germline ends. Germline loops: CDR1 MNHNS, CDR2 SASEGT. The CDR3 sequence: CASIDDTYEQYF. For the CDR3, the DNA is TGTGCCAGCATAGACGACACCTACGAGCAGTACTTC.

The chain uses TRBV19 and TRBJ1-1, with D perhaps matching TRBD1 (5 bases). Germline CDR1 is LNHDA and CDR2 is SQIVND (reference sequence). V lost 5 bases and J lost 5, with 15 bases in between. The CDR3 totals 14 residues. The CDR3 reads CASSAGWQGTEAFF. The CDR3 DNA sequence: TGTGCCAGTAGTGCGGGGTGGCAGGGAACTGAAGCTTTCTTT.

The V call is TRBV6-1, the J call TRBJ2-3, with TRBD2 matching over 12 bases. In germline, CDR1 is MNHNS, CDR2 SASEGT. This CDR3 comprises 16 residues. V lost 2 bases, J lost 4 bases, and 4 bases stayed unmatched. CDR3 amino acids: CASSEFLAGGSDTQYF. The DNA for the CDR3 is TGTGCCAGCAGTGAATTCCTAGCGGGGGGGTCAGATACGCAGTATTTT.

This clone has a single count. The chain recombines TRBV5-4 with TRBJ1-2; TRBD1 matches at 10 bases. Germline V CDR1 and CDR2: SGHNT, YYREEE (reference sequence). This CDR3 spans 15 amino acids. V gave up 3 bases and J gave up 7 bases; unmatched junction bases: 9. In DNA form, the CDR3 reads TGTGCCAGCAGCTCTAGACAGGGGGCAAAGGCTGGCTACACCTTC. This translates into CASSSRQGAKAGYTF. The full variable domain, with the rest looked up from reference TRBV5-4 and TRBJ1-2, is ETGVTQSPTHLIKTRGQQVTLRCSSQSGHNTVSWYQQALGQGPQFIFQYYREEENGRGNFPPRFSGLQFPNYSSELNVNALELDDSALYLCASSSRQGAKAGYTFGSGTRLTVV.

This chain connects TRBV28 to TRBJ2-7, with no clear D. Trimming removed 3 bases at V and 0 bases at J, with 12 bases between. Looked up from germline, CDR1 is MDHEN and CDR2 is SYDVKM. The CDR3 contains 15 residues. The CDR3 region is CASSFTGQDSYEQYF. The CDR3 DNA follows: TGTGCCAGCAGTTTTACGGGTCAAGACTCCTACGAGCAGTACTTC.

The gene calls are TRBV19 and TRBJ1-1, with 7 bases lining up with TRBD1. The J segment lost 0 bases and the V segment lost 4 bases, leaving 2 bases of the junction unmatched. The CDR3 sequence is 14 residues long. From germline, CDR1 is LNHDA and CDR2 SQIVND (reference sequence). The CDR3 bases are TGTGCCAGTAGTACAGGGGGGATGAACACTGAAGCTTTCTTT. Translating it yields CASSTGGMNTEAFF.

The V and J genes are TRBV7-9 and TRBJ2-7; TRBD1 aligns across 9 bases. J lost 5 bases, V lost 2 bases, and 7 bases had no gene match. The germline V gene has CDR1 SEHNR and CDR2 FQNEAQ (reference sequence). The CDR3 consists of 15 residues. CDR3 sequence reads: CASSLPGQGENEQYF. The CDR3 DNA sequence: TGTGCCAGCAGCTTACCGGGACAGGGTGAAAACGAGCAGTACTTC.

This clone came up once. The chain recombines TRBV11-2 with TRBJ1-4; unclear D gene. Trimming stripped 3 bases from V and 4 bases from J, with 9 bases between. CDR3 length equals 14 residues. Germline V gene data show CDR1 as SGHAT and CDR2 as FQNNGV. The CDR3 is CASSFSHSNEKLFF. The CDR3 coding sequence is TGTGCCAGCAGCTTCAGCCACAGTAATGAAAAACTGTTTTTT. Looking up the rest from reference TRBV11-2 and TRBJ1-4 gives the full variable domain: EAGVAQSPRYKIIEKRQSVAFWCNPISGHATLYWYQQILGQGPKLLIQFQNNGVVDDSQLPKDRFSAERLKGVDSTLKIQPAKLEDSAVYLCASSFSHSNEKLFFGSGTQLSVL.

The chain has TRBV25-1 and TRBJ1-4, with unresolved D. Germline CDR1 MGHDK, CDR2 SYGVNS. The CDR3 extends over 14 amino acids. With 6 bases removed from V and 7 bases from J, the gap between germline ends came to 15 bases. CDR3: CASSLRGPGEKLFF. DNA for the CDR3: TGTGCCAGCAGCCTAAGAGGCCCTGGTGAAAAACTGTTTTTT.

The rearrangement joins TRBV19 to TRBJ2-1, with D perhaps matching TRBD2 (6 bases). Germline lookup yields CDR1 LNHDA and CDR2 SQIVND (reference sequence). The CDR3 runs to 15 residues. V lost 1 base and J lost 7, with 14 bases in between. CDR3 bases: TGTGCCAGTAGTATAGGGGGCGGGATGATGAATGAGCAGTTCTTC. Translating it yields CASSIGGGMMNEQFF.

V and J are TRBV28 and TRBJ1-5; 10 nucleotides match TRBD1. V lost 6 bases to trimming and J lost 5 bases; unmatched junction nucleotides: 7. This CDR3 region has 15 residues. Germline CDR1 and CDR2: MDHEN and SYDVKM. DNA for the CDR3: TGTGCCAGCAGGGTTGGACAGGGGGGTTATCAGCCCCAGCATTTT. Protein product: CASRVGQGGYQPQHF. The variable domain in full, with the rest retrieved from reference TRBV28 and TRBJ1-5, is DVKVTQSSRYLVKRTGEKVFLECVQDMDHENMFWYRQDPGLGLRLIYFSYDVKMKEKGDIPEGYSVSREKKERFSLILESASTNQTSMYLCASRVGQGGYQPQHFGDGTRLSIL.